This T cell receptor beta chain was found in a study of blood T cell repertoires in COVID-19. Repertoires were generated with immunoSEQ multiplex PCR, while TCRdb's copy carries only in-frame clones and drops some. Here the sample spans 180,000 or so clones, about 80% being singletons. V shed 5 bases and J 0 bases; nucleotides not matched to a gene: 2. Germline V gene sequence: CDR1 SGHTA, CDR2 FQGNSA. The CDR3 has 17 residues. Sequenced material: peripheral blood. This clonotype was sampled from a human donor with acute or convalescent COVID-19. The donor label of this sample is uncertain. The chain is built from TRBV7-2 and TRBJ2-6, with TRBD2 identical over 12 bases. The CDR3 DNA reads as TGTGCCAGCAGCCCTAGCGGGGGGGTCTCTGGGGCCAACGTCCTGACTTTC. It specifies CASSPSGGVSGANVLTF.